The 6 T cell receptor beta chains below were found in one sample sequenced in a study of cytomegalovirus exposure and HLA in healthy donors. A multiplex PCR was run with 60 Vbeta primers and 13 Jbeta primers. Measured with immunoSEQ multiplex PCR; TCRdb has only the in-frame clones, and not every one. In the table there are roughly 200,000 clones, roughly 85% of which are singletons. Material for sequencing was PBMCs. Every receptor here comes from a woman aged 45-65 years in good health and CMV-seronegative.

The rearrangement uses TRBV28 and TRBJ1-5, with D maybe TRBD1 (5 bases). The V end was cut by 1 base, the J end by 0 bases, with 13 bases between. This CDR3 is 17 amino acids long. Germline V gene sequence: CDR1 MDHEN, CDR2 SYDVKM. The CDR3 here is CASSLFRRGYSNQPQHF. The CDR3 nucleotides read TGTGCCAGCAGTTTATTTAGGAGGGGCTATAGCAATCAGCCCCAGCATTTT.

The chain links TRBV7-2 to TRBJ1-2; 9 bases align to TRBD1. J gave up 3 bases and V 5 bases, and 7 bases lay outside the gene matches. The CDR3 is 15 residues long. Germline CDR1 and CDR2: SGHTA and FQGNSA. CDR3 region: CASSPDRGVDYGYTF. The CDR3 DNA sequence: TGTGCCAGCAGCCCGGACAGGGGAGTTGACTATGGCTACACCTTC.

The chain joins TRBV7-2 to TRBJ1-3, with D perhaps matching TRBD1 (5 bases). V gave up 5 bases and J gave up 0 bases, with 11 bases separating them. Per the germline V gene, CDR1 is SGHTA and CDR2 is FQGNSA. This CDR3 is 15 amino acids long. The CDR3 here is CASSPGHLSGNTIYF. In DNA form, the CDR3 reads TGTGCCAGCAGCCCCGGACACCTCTCTGGAAACACCATATATTTT.

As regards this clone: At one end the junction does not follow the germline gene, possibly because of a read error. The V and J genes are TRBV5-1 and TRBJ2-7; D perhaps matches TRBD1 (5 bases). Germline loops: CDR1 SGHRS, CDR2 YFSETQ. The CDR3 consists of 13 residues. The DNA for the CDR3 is TGCGCCAGCAGCATCCAGGGAAACTACGAGCAGTGCTTC. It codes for CASSIQGNYEQCF.

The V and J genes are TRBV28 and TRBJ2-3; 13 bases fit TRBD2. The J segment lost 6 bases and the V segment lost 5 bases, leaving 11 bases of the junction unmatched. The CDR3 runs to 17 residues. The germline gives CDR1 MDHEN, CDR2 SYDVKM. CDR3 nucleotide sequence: TGTGCCAGCAGTCCCCTTGGACTAGCGGGAGAGAGGGATACGCAGTATTTT. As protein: CASSPLGLAGERDTQYF. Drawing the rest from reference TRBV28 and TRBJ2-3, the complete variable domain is DVKVTQSSRYLVKRTGEKVFLECVQDMDHENMFWYRQDPGLGLRLIYFSYDVKMKEKGDIPEGYSVSREKKERFSLILESASTNQTSMYLCASSPLGLAGERDTQYFGPGTRLTVL.

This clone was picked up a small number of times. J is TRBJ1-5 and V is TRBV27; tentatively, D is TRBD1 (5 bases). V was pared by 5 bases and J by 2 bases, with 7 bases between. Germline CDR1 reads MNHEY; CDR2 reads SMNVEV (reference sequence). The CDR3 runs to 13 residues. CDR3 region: CASSIRGNQPQHF. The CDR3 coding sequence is TGTGCCAGCAGTATCAGGGGCAATCAGCCCCAGCATTTT.